These T cell receptor beta chains were read from a single sample in a study of cytomegalovirus exposure and HLA in healthy donors. Some clones are missing from TCRdb's copy, which holds only in-frame ones; the method was immunoSEQ multiplex PCR. The profile shows approximately 130,000 clones, about 73% of them singletons. The sequenced material came from PBMCs. The receptor set was obtained from a human donor in good health. CDR3s include the opening cysteine and the closing phenylalanine or tryptophan. Fields, in order: J gene, clone size, V gene, D gene, CDR3 DNA, CDR3 protein. D genes are given only for firm matches. Clone sizes are given selectively: once, few, many, or a class where the clone is expanded.

j_call: TRBJ2-1; clone_size: few; v_call: TRBV27; d_call: TRBD2; cdr3_nt: TGTGCCAGCAGTTTAATTCTCAAGTCCCTAGCGGGAGTAGAGAATGAGCAGTTCTTC; cdr3_aa: CASSLILKSLAGVENEQFF
j_call: TRBJ2-7; clone_size: NA; v_call: TRBV28; d_call: NA; cdr3_nt: TGTGCCAGCAGTGGGCGATACGAGCAGTACTTC; cdr3_aa: CASSGRYEQYF
j_call: TRBJ2-3; clone_size: NA; v_call: TRBV14; d_call: NA; cdr3_nt: TGTGCCAGCAGCGTACGACTAACCCCCACAGATACGCAGTATTTT; cdr3_aa: CASSVRLTPTDTQYF
j_call: TRBJ2-1; clone_size: NA; v_call: TRBV25-1; d_call: TRBD1; cdr3_nt: TGTGCCAGCAGCCCGACAAGGGGACAGGGGGCGAATGAGCAGTTCTTC; cdr3_aa: CASSPTRGQGANEQFF
j_call: TRBJ1-5; clone_size: few; v_call: TRBV7-8; d_call: NA; cdr3_nt: TGTGCCAGCAGCCTTCAGAGCAATCAGCCCCAGCATTTT; cdr3_aa: CASSLQSNQPQHF
j_call: TRBJ2-7; clone_size: NA; v_call: TRBV28; d_call: NA; cdr3_nt: TGTGCCAGCAGTTTATTAGGGGTCTACGAGCAGTACTTC; cdr3_aa: CASSLLGVYEQYF
j_call: TRBJ1-1; clone_size: NA; v_call: TRBV4-3; d_call: NA; cdr3_nt: TGCGCCAGCAGCCGGGCCGAACTCAACACTGAAGCTTTCTTT; cdr3_aa: CASSRAELNTEAFF
j_call: TRBJ1-2; clone_size: NA; v_call: TRBV7-8; d_call: TRBD1; cdr3_nt: TGTGCCAGCAGCTCACGACAGGGCGACTATGGCTACACCTTC; cdr3_aa: CASSSRQGDYGYTF
j_call: TRBJ2-1; clone_size: NA; v_call: TRBV7-9; d_call: NA; cdr3_nt: TGTTCCAGCAGCTTAAAGACAACAGGTGTCGAGCAGTTCTTC; cdr3_aa: CSSSLKTTGVEQFF
j_call: TRBJ2-3; clone_size: NA; v_call: TRBV7-2; d_call: NA; cdr3_nt: TGTGCCAGCAGCCATCTTCGGGGGGCTAACACAGATACGCAGTATTTT; cdr3_aa: CASSHLRGANTDTQYF
j_call: TRBJ1-1; clone_size: NA; v_call: TRBV30; d_call: TRBD1; cdr3_nt: TGTGCCTGGAGTGCTCCCGGGACAGTGTGGGTGAGGGCTTTCTTT; cdr3_aa: CAWSAPGTVWVRAFF
j_call: TRBJ2-7; clone_size: few; v_call: TRBV5-1; d_call: NA; cdr3_nt: TGCGCCAGCAGCTCCCAAGGCGGGGACGAGCAGTACTTC; cdr3_aa: CASSSQGGDEQYF
j_call: TRBJ2-1; clone_size: NA; v_call: TRBV19; d_call: TRBD2; cdr3_nt: TGTGCCAGTAGCCGTAGCGGGATTGGAAGCGAGCAGTTCTTC; cdr3_aa: CASSRSGIGSEQFF
j_call: TRBJ2-2; clone_size: few; v_call: TRBV9; d_call: NA; cdr3_nt: TGTGCCAGCGGGGGGACAGAGGGTAACACCGGGGAGCTGTTTTTT; cdr3_aa: CASGGTEGNTGELFF
j_call: TRBJ1-6; clone_size: NA; v_call: TRBV7-9; d_call: TRBD1; cdr3_nt: TGTGCCAGCAGCTCGCGATTCGGGACAGGAATCTCACCCCTCCACTTT; cdr3_aa: CASSSRFGTGISPLHF
j_call: TRBJ1-1; clone_size: NA; v_call: TRBV19; d_call: TRBD1; cdr3_nt: TGTGCCAGTAGTATGGGAGTACGGACAGGGCGGACTGAAGCTTTCTTT; cdr3_aa: CASSMGVRTGRTEAFF
j_call: TRBJ1-2; clone_size: once; v_call: TRBV27; d_call: NA; cdr3_nt: TGTGCCAGCAGTTTATGGGTAGGGGTGGGAGGCTACACCTTC; cdr3_aa: CASSLWVGVGGYTF
j_call: TRBJ1-1; clone_size: NA; v_call: TRBV6-5; d_call: TRBD1; cdr3_nt: TGTGCCAGCAGTTCCCGGACAGGCAACACTGAAGCTTTCTTT; cdr3_aa: CASSSRTGNTEAFF
j_call: TRBJ1-1; clone_size: NA; v_call: TRBV7-8; d_call: TRBD1; cdr3_nt: TGTGCCAGCAGCTTAGGGACAGGTCCGATTTTGAACACTGAAGCTTTCTTT; cdr3_aa: CASSLGTGPILNTEAFF
j_call: TRBJ1-3; clone_size: once; v_call: TRBV7-9; d_call: NA; cdr3_nt: TGTGCCAGCGCCGGCTCTGGAAACACCATATATTTT; cdr3_aa: CASAGSGNTIYF
j_call: TRBJ1-4; clone_size: NA; v_call: TRBV7-9; d_call: TRBD1; cdr3_nt: TGTGCCAGCAGCTGGGGACAGGGGGATGCAACTAATGAAAAACTGTTTTTT; cdr3_aa: CASSWGQGDATNEKLFF
j_call: TRBJ2-5; clone_size: NA; v_call: TRBV9; d_call: NA; cdr3_nt: TGTGCCAGCAGCGTAGCAGAAAAGAAGACCCAGTACTTC; cdr3_aa: CASSVAEKKTQYF
j_call: TRBJ1-3; clone_size: once; v_call: TRBV27; d_call: NA; cdr3_nt: TGTGCCAGCAGCTTCCGACGGGATCTAGGAAACACCATATATTTT; cdr3_aa: CASSFRRDLGNTIYF
j_call: TRBJ2-3; clone_size: NA; v_call: TRBV25-1; d_call: NA; cdr3_nt: TGTGCCAGCAGTCTCACAGATACGCAGTATTTT; cdr3_aa: CASSLTDTQYF
j_call: TRBJ2-1; clone_size: once; v_call: TRBV30; d_call: NA; cdr3_nt: TGTGCCCTAAATGAGCAGTTCTTC; cdr3_aa: CALNEQFF
j_call: TRBJ2-2; clone_size: NA; v_call: TRBV15; d_call: TRBD2; cdr3_nt: TGTGCCACCAGCAGAGATTCTTGGACTAGCGGGACCCCGAACACCGGGGAGCTGTTTTTT; cdr3_aa: CATSRDSWTSGTPNTGELFF
j_call: TRBJ2-5; clone_size: NA; v_call: TRBV28; d_call: NA; cdr3_nt: TGTGCCAGCAGTAAAGGGGCAGGGATACAAGAGACCCAGTACTTC; cdr3_aa: CASSKGAGIQETQYF
j_call: TRBJ1-6; clone_size: NA; v_call: TRBV10-3; d_call: NA; cdr3_nt: TGTGCCATCAGACAGGGCGAGGGATTTTCACCCCTCCACTTT; cdr3_aa: CAIRQGEGFSPLHF
j_call: TRBJ1-3; clone_size: NA; v_call: TRBV5-1; d_call: NA; cdr3_nt: TGCGCCAGCAGCTTAACCGGCTCTGGAAACACCATATATTTT; cdr3_aa: CASSLTGSGNTIYF
j_call: TRBJ1-5; clone_size: few; v_call: TRBV7-9; d_call: TRBD1; cdr3_nt: TGTGCCAGCAGCCAACGGGACAGGCAGCCCCAGCATTTT; cdr3_aa: CASSQRDRQPQHF
j_call: TRBJ2-1; clone_size: NA; v_call: TRBV6-4; d_call: NA; cdr3_nt: TGTGCCAGCAGTGAGAACCAGCACGGGGGCAATGAGCAGTTCTTC; cdr3_aa: CASSENQHGGNEQFF
j_call: TRBJ2-1; clone_size: once; v_call: TRBV5-1; d_call: NA; cdr3_nt: TGCGCCAGCAGCTTGCTAGCTTGGGATGAGCAGTTCTTC; cdr3_aa: CASSLLAWDEQFF
j_call: TRBJ2-7; clone_size: NA; v_call: TRBV30; d_call: NA; cdr3_nt: TGTGCCTGGAGTTTCAATCCGGGCGAGCAGTACTTC; cdr3_aa: CAWSFNPGEQYF